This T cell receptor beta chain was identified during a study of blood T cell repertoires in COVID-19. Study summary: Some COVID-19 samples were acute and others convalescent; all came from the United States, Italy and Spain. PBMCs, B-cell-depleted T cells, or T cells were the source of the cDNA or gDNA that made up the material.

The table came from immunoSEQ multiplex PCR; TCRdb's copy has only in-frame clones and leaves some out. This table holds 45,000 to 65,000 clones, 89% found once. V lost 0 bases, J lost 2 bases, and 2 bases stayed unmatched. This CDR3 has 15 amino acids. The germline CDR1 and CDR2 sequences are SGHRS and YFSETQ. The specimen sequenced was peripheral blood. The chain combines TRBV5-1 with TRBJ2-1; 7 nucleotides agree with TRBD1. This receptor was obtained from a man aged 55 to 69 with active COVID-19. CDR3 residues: CASSLEGGPYNEQFF. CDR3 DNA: TGCGCCAGCAGCTTGGAAGGGGGCCCCTACAATGAGCAGTTCTTC.